The TCR beta chain under discussion was sequenced for a study of preoperative IRX-2 immunotherapy in early breast cancer. Clones were sequenced by immunoSEQ multiplex PCR, and TCRdb holds only the in-frame ones, with some missing. The repertoire has tens of thousands of clones, around 75% of them found once; the top ten carry 2% to 2.5%. Treatment described: preoperative locoregional IRX-2 cytokine immunotherapy. Patients received preoperative, locoregional IRX-2 cytokine immunotherapy in a phase Ib study. This CDR3 has 14 residues. In germline, CDR1 is MNHGY, CDR2 SAAAGT. The V segment lost 2 bases and the J segment 8 bases; nucleotides outside the gene matches: 5.

The origin of this receptor is a human donor with breast cancer. The chain links TRBV6-8 to TRBJ1-2, with 10 bases lining up with TRBD1. The source was lymph node tissue, collected before IRX-2 immunotherapy. CDR3 loop: CASSYGTGVDGYTF. DNA of the CDR3: TGTGCCAGCAGTTACGGGACAGGGGTAGACGGCTACACCTTC.